This record looks at one TCR beta chain sequence and its context. The data are from a study of response to subunit inactivated influenza vaccine. This CDR3 has 14 residues. The junction had 2 bases not matched to a gene; V was cut back by 6 bases and J by 2 bases. TCRdb redid the calling of the RT-PCR reads with MiXCR, one entry per CDR3 protein. The data show about 570,000 distinct CDR3 sequences, around 11% seen once. This sample also appeared in a second study, on T cells expressing NK-cell markers. According to that study: The authors made TCR beta cDNA libraries by 5'RACE template switching. This switching added a universal primer site and UMIs. Of the CD8+ T cell pool in about 6 donors, roughly 1.0-8% was accounted for by dominant NKG2C+ clonotypes.

The chain recombines TRBV12-3 or TRBV12-4 with TRBJ2-7, with TRBD2 matching 12 bases. The source is a middle-aged man who received an inactivated influenza vaccine. The source material was PBMCs from blood, sampled on the day of vaccination. The CDR3 loop reads CASRTSGRTYEQYF. CDR3 DNA: TGTGCCAGCAGGACTAGCGGGAGAACCTACGAGCAGTACTTC.